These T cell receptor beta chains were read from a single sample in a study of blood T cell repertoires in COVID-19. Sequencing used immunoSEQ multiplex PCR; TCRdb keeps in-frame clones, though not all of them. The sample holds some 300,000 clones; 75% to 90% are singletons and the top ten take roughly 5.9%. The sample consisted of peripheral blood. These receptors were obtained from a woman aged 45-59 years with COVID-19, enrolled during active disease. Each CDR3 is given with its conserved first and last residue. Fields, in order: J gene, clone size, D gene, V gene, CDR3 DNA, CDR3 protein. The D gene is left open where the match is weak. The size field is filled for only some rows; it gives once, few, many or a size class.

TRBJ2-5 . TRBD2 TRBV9 TGTGCCAGCAGCGGGACTAGCGGAGGTCTGACGCGAGGAGAGACCCAGTACTTC CASSGTSGGLTRGETQYF
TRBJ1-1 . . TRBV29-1 TGCAGCGCGATACAGGTTAACACTGAAGCTTTCTTT CSAIQVNTEAFF
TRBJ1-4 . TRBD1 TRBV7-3 TGTGCCAGCAGCTCGGGGACAGTTGAAAAACTGTTTTTT CASSSGTVEKLFF
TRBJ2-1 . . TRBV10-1 TGCGCCAGCAGTGGACACGGATCCTACAATGAGCAGTTCTTC CASSGHGSYNEQFF
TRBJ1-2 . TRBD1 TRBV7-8 TGTGCCAGCAGCTTACTTCTAGAACAGGGGGTATATGGCTACACCTTC CASSLLLEQGVYGYTF
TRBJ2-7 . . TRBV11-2 TGTGCCAGCAGCCTTAGCCGACTCCCGGTATCCTACGAGCAGTACTTC CASSLSRLPVSYEQYF
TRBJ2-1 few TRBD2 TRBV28 TGTGCCAGCAGTTCCCCGGCTAGCGGGAGTAGTAATGAGCAGTTCTTC CASSSPASGSSNEQFF
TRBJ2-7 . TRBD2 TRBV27 TGTGCCAGCCGGGGAAGGATCGGGACTAGCGGGAGGAGGAACGAGCAGTACTTC CASRGRIGTSGRRNEQYF
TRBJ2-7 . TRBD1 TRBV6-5 TGTGCCACGACTATAAGCAGGGGGAACGAGCAGTACTTC CATTISRGNEQYF
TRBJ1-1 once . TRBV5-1 TGCGCCAGCAGCTTGGTCCCCCCAGGGCTCCGCACTGAAGCTTTCTTT CASSLVPPGLRTEAFF
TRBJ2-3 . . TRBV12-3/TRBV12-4 TGTGCCAGCAGTTTATTAGAGACAGATACGCAGTATTTT CASSLLETDTQYF
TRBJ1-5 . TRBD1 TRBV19 TGTGCCAGTAGTAGCCAGAGGGCAGGGGGCCTCAATCAGCCCCAGCATTTT CASSSQRAGGLNQPQHF
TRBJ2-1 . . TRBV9 TGTGCCAGCAGCGTAGGGACTAGGGGGGTCAATGAGCAGTTCTTC CASSVGTRGVNEQFF
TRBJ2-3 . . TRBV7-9 TGTGCCAGCAGCGCTAGGACAGCAGGAGGAGATACGCAGTATTTT CASSARTAGGDTQYF
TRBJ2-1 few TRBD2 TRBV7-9 TGTGCCAGCAGCGCCCGGACTAGCGGGAGTGGCGGTGAGCAGTTCTTC CASSARTSGSGGEQFF
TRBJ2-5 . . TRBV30 TGTGCCTGGAGTGTTACGCGGGTGGGTGGTTCGGGGATTGAGACCCAGTACTTC CAWSVTRVGGSGIETQYF
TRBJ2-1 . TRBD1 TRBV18 TGTGCCAGCTCACCGCGGGGACAGGGTTTTCGGAATGAGCAGTTCTTC CASSPRGQGFRNEQFF
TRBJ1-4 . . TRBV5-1 TGCGCCAGCAGTTCGAGCACAACTAATGAAAAACTGTTTTTT CASSSSTTNEKLFF
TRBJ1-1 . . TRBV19 TGTGCCAGGTCGAGGATAACAGGGATGGTTGGGGACACTGAAGCTTTCTTT CARSRITGMVGDTEAFF
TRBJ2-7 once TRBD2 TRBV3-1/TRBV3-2 TGTGCCAGCAGCATGGGACTACCTTACGAGCAGTACTTC CASSMGLPYEQYF
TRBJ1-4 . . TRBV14 TGTGCCAGCAGCCAACCAGGGTCGGGTGAAAAACTGTTTTTT CASSQPGSGEKLFF
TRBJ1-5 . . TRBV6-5 TGTGCCAGCCGACAGACAAGGGGTCATCAGCCCCAGCATTTT CASRQTRGHQPQHF
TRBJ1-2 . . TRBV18 TGTGCCAGCTCACCACAGGGGAACTATGGCTACACCTTC CASSPQGNYGYTF
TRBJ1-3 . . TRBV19 TGTGCCACCAGAAGCTCTGGAAACACCATATATTTT CATRSSGNTIYF
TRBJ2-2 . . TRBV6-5 TGTGCCAGCCTCACCTACAGCACCGGGGAGCTGTTTTTT CASLTYSTGELFF
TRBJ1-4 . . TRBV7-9 TGTGCCAGCAGCTCGCAGGGTGGAACTAATGAAAAACTGTTTTTT CASSSQGGTNEKLFF
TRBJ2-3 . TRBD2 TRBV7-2 TGTGCCAGCAGCTTCCCGGGACTAGTAACAGATACGCAGTATTTT CASSFPGLVTDTQYF
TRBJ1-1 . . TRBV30 TGTGCCTGGATCTCTGTTGAAGCTTTCTTT CAWISVEAFF
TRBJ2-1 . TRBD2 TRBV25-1 TGTGCCAGCATGGGGGGTTTGGGCGGGAGGCGGGAGGAGCAGTTCTTC CASMGGLGGRREEQFF
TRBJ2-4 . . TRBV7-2 TGTGCCAGCAGCACCTTTGGGCCCAAAAACATTCAGTACTTC CASSTFGPKNIQYF
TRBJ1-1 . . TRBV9 TGTGCCAGCAGCAGAGGACAGATGAACACTGAAGCTTTCTTT CASSRGQMNTEAFF
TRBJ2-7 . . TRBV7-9 TGTGCCAGCAGATCGCATGGTCAGGGCTACGAGCAGTACTTC CASRSHGQGYEQYF
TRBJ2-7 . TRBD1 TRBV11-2 TGTGCCAGCAGCCCCCCGGGACAGGGGGCGTACGAGCAGTACTTC CASSPPGQGAYEQYF
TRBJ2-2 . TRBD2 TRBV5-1 TGCGCCAGCAGCTTGGAAGGGACTAGGGCTACCACCGGGGAGCTGTTTTTT CASSLEGTRATTGELFF
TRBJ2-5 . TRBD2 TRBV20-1 TGCAGTGCTAGTGGTATCGGACTAGCGGGGACCCAGTACTTC CSASGIGLAGTQYF
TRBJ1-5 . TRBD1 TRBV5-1 TGCGCCAGCAGCTTGGACACAGGGGGCAATCAGCCCCAGCATTTT CASSLDTGGNQPQHF
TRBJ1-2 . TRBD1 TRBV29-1 TGCAGCGTTTTTCCCGACAGGGACTATGGCTACACCTTC CSVFPDRDYGYTF
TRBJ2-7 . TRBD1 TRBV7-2 TGTGCCAGCAGCCTCGGGACAGGGCTTTACTACGAGCAGTACTTC CASSLGTGLYYEQYF
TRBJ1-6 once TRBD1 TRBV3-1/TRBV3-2 TGTGCCACCTTGATACAGGGGCGCCATAATTCACCCCTCCACTTT CATLIQGRHNSPLHF
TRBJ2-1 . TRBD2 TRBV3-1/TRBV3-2 TGTGCCAGCAGACCTAGCGGGAGGACCTACAATGAGCAGTTCTTC CASRPSGRTYNEQFF
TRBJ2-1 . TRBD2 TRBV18 TGTGCCAGCTCATTAGCGGGAGCAGCATTCGATGAGCAGTTCTTC CASSLAGAAFDEQFF